This T cell receptor (beta chain) originates from a study of Ad26.COV2.S vaccination and SARS-CoV-2 variants. For the study at large: Dosing was one shot or two shots 56 days apart. Study-wide findings and caveats: Total T cell responses may have been underestimated by the TCR breadth and depth analyses. For non-spike TCRs, breadth in vaccine recipients resembled that in placebo recipients. In vaccinated individuals, spike-specific CD8+ and CD4+ T cell responses reportedly displayed substantial breadth.

The CDR3 runs to 14 residues. CDR1 and CDR2 from the germline V gene are SGHTA and FQGNSA. Trimming removed 2 bases at V and 10 bases at J, with 12 bases between. TCRdb keeps only in-frame clones here, not all; method: immunoSEQ multiplex PCR. This sample has around 300,000 clones, with almost 90% found just once. To note about this clone: What it binds is unknown.

Described treatment: some 20 received Ad26.COV2.S at low or high dose, single or two shots; about 5 received placebo; per-sample allocation not given. After the first vaccine or placebo injection, samples were drawn on day 63. The material sequenced was peripheral blood, taken in a trial of Ad26.COV2.S vaccine versus placebo. The V gene is TRBV7-2, the J gene TRBJ1-6, with D possibly being TRBD1 (5 bases). The sequence was obtained from a person between 18 and 65 years old who received the Ad26.COV2.S COVID-19 vaccine or a placebo. For the CDR3, the DNA is TGTGCCAGCAGCTTATTGGGGGTCCGCTCACCCCTCCACTTT. This codes for CASSLLGVRSPLHF.